Listed below are T cell receptor beta chains from one sample, sequenced in a study of shared clonotypes between healthy human individuals. Clones were sequenced by immunoSEQ multiplex PCR, and TCRdb holds only the in-frame ones, with some missing. This repertoire shows 850,000 to 1,100,000 clones, 70% to 80% found once; its top ten account for roughly 0.9%. The sequencing input was memory CD4+ T cells from PBMCs. The receptors were sampled from a man aged 18-30 years in good health. Some clones in this sample may be carry-over from other donors' samples. The CDR3 runs from the conserved cysteine through the conserved F or W. Fields, in order: V gene, clone size, J gene, D gene, CDR3 DNA, CDR3 protein. D genes are given only for firm matches. Some rows mark clone size as missing; the rest say once, few, many or name a class of expanded clone.

TRBV5-4	NA	TRBJ2-4	TRBD1	TGTGCCAGCAGCTTGGCAGGGACAGGGGCGGGAAACATTCAGTACTTC	CASSLAGTGAGNIQYF
TRBV15	NA	TRBJ2-2	TRBD1	TGTGCCACCAGCAGAGATCCGGGACAGGGCACCGGGGAGCTGTTTTTT	CATSRDPGQGTGELFF
TRBV28	NA	TRBJ1-1	NA	TGTGCCAGCAGTTTGACTGGACAGCTGAACACTGAAGCTTTCTTT	CASSLTGQLNTEAFF
TRBV9	NA	TRBJ2-1	TRBD2	TGTGCCAGCAGCGGGACTAGCGGGAGGCTGAATGAGCAGTTCTTC	CASSGTSGRLNEQFF
TRBV4-1	NA	TRBJ2-7	TRBD2	TGCGCCAGCAGCCAAGCTACTGCCGGGACTAACCTACCCTACGAGCAGTACTTC	CASSQATAGTNLPYEQYF
TRBV7-9	NA	TRBJ2-3	NA	TGTGCCAGCAGCTTAGCGATCAGCGGCGATACGCAGTATTTT	CASSLAISGDTQYF
TRBV5-1	once	TRBJ1-2	NA	TGCGCCAGCAGCCCAAACATTAACTATGGCTACACCTTC	CASSPNINYGYTF
TRBV29-1	NA	TRBJ2-1	TRBD2	TGCAGCGTGGGACTAGCGGGAGGTTGGAATGAGCAGTTCTTC	CSVGLAGGWNEQFF
TRBV30	NA	TRBJ2-7	NA	TGTGCCTGGAGCGAAGACGGGTCACTCCCCGAGCAGTACTTC	CAWSEDGSLPEQYF
TRBV18	NA	TRBJ2-1	NA	TGTGCCAGCTCACTCCTAGGCCAGATGGGGTTCAATGAGCAGTTCTTC	CASSLLGQMGFNEQFF
TRBV7-9	few	TRBJ1-4	TRBD1	TGTGCCAGCAGCTTAGGGACAGGGGATGAAAAACTGTTTTTT	CASSLGTGDEKLFF
TRBV6-5	NA	TRBJ1-5	TRBD1	TGTGCCAGCAGTCCCTGGACAGGGAGCAATCAGCCCCAGCATTTT	CASSPWTGSNQPQHF
TRBV7-9	NA	TRBJ1-1	NA	TGTGCCAGCAGCTCCTCGAACACTGAAGCTTTCTTT	CASSSSNTEAFF
TRBV19	NA	TRBJ2-2	TRBD2	TGTGCCAGTAGAAGAGGCGGTAGCGGGAGGGCCGCTGGGACCGGGGAGCTGTTTTTT	CASRRGGSGRAAGTGELFF
TRBV15	NA	TRBJ1-5	NA	TGTGCCACCAGCCCCCAAGGGGACGGTCAGCCCCAGCATTTT	CATSPQGDGQPQHF
TRBV6-6	NA	TRBJ1-5	NA	TGTGCCAGCAGCGGGGGGCGGGGTAGCAATCAGCCCCAGCATTTT	CASSGGRGSNQPQHF
TRBV28	once	TRBJ2-1	NA	TGTGCCAGCAGTTTCCTGGATACCTACAATGAGCAGTTCTTC	CASSFLDTYNEQFF
TRBV6-1	NA	TRBJ1-2	TRBD1	TGTGCCAGCATTAAGACAGGGCGGGACTATGGCTACACCTTC	CASIKTGRDYGYTF
TRBV5-1	NA	TRBJ2-2	NA	TGCGCCAGCAGGGCTCCGGGGCACGGCACCGGGGAGCTGTTTTTT	CASRAPGHGTGELFF
TRBV13	NA	TRBJ1-2	NA	TGTGCCAGCAGCCCACCTCGGGAGGGTGGTGGTGGCTACACCTTC	CASSPPREGGGGYTF
TRBV27	NA	TRBJ1-5	NA	TGTGCCAGCAGTTCCCAAATCAATCAGCCCCAGCATTTT	CASSSQINQPQHF
TRBV9	NA	TRBJ1-4	TRBD1	TGTGCCAGCAGCGTCGGGACAGGGGGCTCCGTTGAAAAACTGTTTTTT	CASSVGTGGSVEKLFF
TRBV7-2	once	TRBJ1-2	NA	TGTGCCAGCAGCGAGGGAGAGAACTATGGCTACACCTTC	CASSEGENYGYTF
TRBV5-1	NA	TRBJ2-7	TRBD2	TGCGCCAGCAGCTTGGCCTTAGCGGGAGGGCCTTACGAGCAGTACTTC	CASSLALAGGPYEQYF
TRBV28	NA	TRBJ2-2	NA	TGTGCCAGCAGTTCACAAACCGGGGAGCTGTTTTTT	CASSSQTGELFF
TRBV30	few	TRBJ2-3	TRBD2	TGTGCCTGGAGTGTAGGTAGCGGGCACACAGATACGCAGTATTTT	CAWSVGSGHTDTQYF
TRBV5-1	NA	TRBJ2-1	TRBD2	TGCGCCAGCAGCTTAAGTAGCGGGAGGGCCAATGAGCAGTTCTTC	CASSLSSGRANEQFF
TRBV5-1	NA	TRBJ2-1	TRBD2	TGCGCCAGCAGAACTAGCGGTTCCTACAATGAGCAGTTCTTC	CASRTSGSYNEQFF
TRBV7-9	few	TRBJ2-7	NA	TGTGCCAGCAGCCGCGGGACCATGGGGGGAGAGCAGTACTTC	CASSRGTMGGEQYF
TRBV21-1	NA	TRBJ1-2	NA	TGTGCCAGCAGCAAAGAAGGAGGGGACGGGACAGGGTATGATTATGGCTACACCTTC	CASSKEGGDGTGYDYGYTF
TRBV28	NA	TRBJ2-3	NA	TGTGCCAGTGCGGGACAATGGACAGATACGCAGTATTTT	CASAGQWTDTQYF
TRBV6-5	NA	TRBJ2-3	TRBD2	TGTGCCAGCAGGAGGACTAGGAACACAGATACGCAGTATTTT	CASRRTRNTDTQYF
TRBV5-4	NA	TRBJ2-3	TRBD2	TGTGCCAGCAGCGATGGAAGGACGGGAGGGCCCGCAGATACGCAGTATTTT	CASSDGRTGGPADTQYF
TRBV20-1	NA	TRBJ2-3	NA	TGCAGTGCCTTGGACCCAGATACGCAGTATTTT	CSALDPDTQYF
TRBV4-1	NA	TRBJ1-4	NA	TGCGCCAGCAGCCAAGGCCTTGGGACGGTCGAAAAACTGTTTTTT	CASSQGLGTVEKLFF
TRBV5-8	NA	TRBJ1-2	TRBD1	TGTGCCAGCAGCTTCGTTCGGACAGGGGCTAACTATGGCTACACCTTC	CASSFVRTGANYGYTF
TRBV5-8	NA	TRBJ1-5	NA	TGTGCTTCTTCGTATAGCAATCAGCCCCAGCATTTT	CASSYSNQPQHF
TRBV6-5	NA	TRBJ1-2	NA	TGTGCCAGCAGCTGGGCGAGAAACTATGGCTACACCTTC	CASSWARNYGYTF
TRBV7-2	NA	TRBJ2-4	TRBD1	TGTGCCAGCAGCTTAGTGGGGACAGGCAAAAACATTCAGCACTTC	CASSLVGTGKNIQHF
TRBV10-3	NA	TRBJ1-4	NA	TGTGCCATCAGTGAAGACGGTGCAACTAATGAAAAACTGTTTTTT	CAISEDGATNEKLFF
TRBV28	NA	TRBJ1-2	NA	TGTGCCAGCAGTACCACACCGGGCTATGGCTACACCTTC	CASSTTPGYGYTF
TRBV18	NA	TRBJ1-2	TRBD1	TGTGCCAGCTCACCACTGACAGGGGTAGGAACTAACTATGGCTACACCTTC	CASSPLTGVGTNYGYTF
TRBV5-1	once	TRBJ2-5	TRBD2	TGCGCCAGCAGCTTCCTAGCGGGAGTTAAAGAGACCCAGTACTTC	CASSFLAGVKETQYF
TRBV5-4	once	TRBJ2-1	TRBD1	TGTGCCGCATCCCGGGACAGGGGGAGCAATGAGCAGTTCTTC	CAASRDRGSNEQFF
TRBV5-1	once	TRBJ2-7	TRBD1	TGCGCCAGCAGCTTGGTGGGACAGGGAGAGTGGGAGCAGTACTTC	CASSLVGQGEWEQYF
TRBV28	NA	TRBJ1-4	NA	TGTGCCAGCAGGACGGGGAAGAATGAAAAACTGTTTTTT	CASRTGKNEKLFF
TRBV2	NA	TRBJ2-7	TRBD1	TGTGCCAGCGACAGGACAGGGGGGAACGAGCAGTACTTC	CASDRTGGNEQYF
TRBV7-3	NA	TRBJ2-7	TRBD2	TGTGCCAGCAGCTTAGGGCCTAGCGGGATAGGAAAAGAGCAGTACTTC	CASSLGPSGIGKEQYF
TRBV11-1	few	TRBJ1-1	TRBD1	TGTGCCAGCAGCTTGTGGGACAGTATCATGAACACTGAAGCTTTCTTT	CASSLWDSIMNTEAFF
TRBV5-4	few	TRBJ1-1	NA	TGTGCCAGCAGTTCAGGCAAACAGGGGAACACTGAAGCTTTCTTT	CASSSGKQGNTEAFF
TRBV11-2	once	TRBJ2-7	NA	TGTGCCAGCAGCGTTATTCCCGGGAACTACGAGCAGTACTTC	CASSVIPGNYEQYF
TRBV4-2	NA	TRBJ2-6	NA	TGTGCCAGCAGCCAAGATCACACAGGGACTGGGGCCAACGTCCTGACTTTC	CASSQDHTGTGANVLTF
TRBV27	NA	TRBJ2-2	TRBD2	TGTGCCAGCAGTAGGGGACTAGCGGGAGGGGACACCGGGGAGCTGTTTTTT	CASSRGLAGGDTGELFF